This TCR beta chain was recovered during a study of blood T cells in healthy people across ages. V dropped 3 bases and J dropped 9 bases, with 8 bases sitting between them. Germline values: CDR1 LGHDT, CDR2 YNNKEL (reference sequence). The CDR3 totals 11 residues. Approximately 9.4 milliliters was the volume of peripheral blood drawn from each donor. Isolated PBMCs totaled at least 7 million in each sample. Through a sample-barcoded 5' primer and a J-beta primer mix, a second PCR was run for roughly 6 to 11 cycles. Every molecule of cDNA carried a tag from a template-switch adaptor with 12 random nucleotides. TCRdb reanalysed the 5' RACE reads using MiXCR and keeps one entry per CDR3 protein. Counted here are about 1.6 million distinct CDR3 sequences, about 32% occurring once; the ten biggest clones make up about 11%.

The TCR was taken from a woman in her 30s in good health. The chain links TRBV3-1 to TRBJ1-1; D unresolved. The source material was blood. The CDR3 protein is CASSHPGQAFF. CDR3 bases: TGTGCCAGCAGCCACCCTGGCCAAGCTTTCTTT.